This T cell receptor beta chain was retrieved from a study of vaccination and CD4 T cells after COVID-19. With the Oncomine TCR Beta short-read assay, DNA from cultured CD4+ T cells was sequenced. TCRdb called the PCR reads again in MiXCR, with one record for every CDR3 protein. Among 7,500 to 10,000 distinct CDR3 sequences listed, about 70% were seen once. This CDR3 is built from 17 residues. From germline, CDR1 is DFQATT and CDR2 SNEGSKA (reference sequence). The V gene end was trimmed by 1 base and the J gene end by 2 bases; junction bases not matched to a gene: 10. This clonotype has more than one count but fewer than ten. Its specificity is unknown. Regarding treatment: roughly 10-day PBMC culture with coronavirus spike peptide pools or control peptides (ViraFEST assay).

The chain couples TRBV20-1 to TRBJ2-3, with 9 nucleotides matching TRBD2. The sample was CD4+ T cells from blood, cultured in vitro, taken before SARS-CoV-2 vaccination. The source of this sequence is a human donor who had recovered from COVID-19. The CDR3 DNA sequence: TGCAGTGCTAGAGCCTCGTGGCTAGCGGGAAACACAGATACGCAGTATTTT. Residues: CSARASWLAGNTDTQYF.